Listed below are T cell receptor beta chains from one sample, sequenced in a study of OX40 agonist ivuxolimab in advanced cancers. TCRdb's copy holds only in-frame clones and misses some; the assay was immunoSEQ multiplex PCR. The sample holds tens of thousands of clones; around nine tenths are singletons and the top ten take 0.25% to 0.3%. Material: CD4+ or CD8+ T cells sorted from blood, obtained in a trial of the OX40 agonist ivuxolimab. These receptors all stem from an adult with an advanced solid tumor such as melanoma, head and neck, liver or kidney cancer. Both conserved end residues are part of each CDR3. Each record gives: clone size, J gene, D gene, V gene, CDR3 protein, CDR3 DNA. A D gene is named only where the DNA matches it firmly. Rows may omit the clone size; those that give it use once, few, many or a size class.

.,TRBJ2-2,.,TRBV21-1,CASSVRDRDNGDTGELFF,TGTGCCAGCAGCGTCCGGGACAGGGATAATGGGGACACCGGGGAGCTGTTTTTT
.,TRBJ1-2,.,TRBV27,CASSLIGLKSGYTF,TGTGCCAGCAGTTTAATAGGCCTAAAAAGTGGCTACACCTTC
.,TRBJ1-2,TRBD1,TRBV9,CASSPSGTYRGHGYTF,TGTGCCAGCAGCCCGTCCGGGACCTACAGGGGACATGGCTACACCTTC
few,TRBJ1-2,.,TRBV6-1,CASSGQVTGPNYGYTF,TGTGCCAGCAGTGGGCAAGTGACAGGACCTAACTATGGCTACACCTTC
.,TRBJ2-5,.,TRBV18,CASSPGSGRETQYF,TGTGCCAGCTCACCAGGGTCCGGCAGAGAGACCCAGTACTTC
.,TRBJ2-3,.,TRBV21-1,CASPPADTQYF,TGTGCCAGTCCCCCAGCGGATACGCAGTATTTT
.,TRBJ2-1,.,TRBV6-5,CASSLLGYNEQFF,TGTGCCAGCAGTCTCCTAGGCTACAATGAGCAGTTCTTC
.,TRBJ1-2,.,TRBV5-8,CASSLSGYGYTF,TGTGCCAGCAGCCTCAGCGGCTATGGCTACACCTTC
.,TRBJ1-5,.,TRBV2,CASRGGYYSNQPQHF,TGTGCCAGCAGAGGCGGATATTATAGCAATCAGCCCCAGCATTTT
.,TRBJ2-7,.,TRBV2,CASSDFGADYEQYF,TGTGCCAGCAGTGATTTCGGGGCAGACTACGAGCAGTACTTC
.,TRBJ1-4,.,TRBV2,CASRPGEKLFF,TGTGCCAGCAGGCCGGGCGAAAAACTGTTTTTT
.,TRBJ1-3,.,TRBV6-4,CASKGTRNTIYF,TGTGCCAGCAAAGGGACCCGAAACACCATATATTTT
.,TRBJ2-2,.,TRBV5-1,CASSLVGGLSTGELFF,TGCGCCAGCAGCTTGGTTGGGGGGTTGAGCACCGGGGAGCTGTTTTTT
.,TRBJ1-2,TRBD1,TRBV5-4,CASSAGQGRTNYGYTF,TGTGCCAGCAGCGCGGGACAGGGGCGTACTAACTATGGCTACACCTTC
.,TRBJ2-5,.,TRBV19,CASSSGVQETQYF,TGTGCCAGTAGTAGTGGGGTGCAAGAGACCCAGTACTTC
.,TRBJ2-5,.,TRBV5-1,CASSLASEPPGTQYF,TGCGCCAGCAGCTTGGCCTCCGAGCCCCCCGGGACCCAGTACTTC
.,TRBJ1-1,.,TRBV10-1,CASSESQNTEAFF,TGCGCCAGCAGTGAGTCACAGAACACTGAAGCTTTCTTT
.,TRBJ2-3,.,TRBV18,CASSPLVQAPINTDTQYF,TGTGCCAGCTCGCCACTCGTACAAGCGCCGATAAACACAGATACGCAGTATTTT
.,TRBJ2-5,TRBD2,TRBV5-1,CASSLGQLAGEETQYF,TGCGCCAGCAGCTTGGGCCAATTAGCGGGGGAAGAGACCCAGTACTTC
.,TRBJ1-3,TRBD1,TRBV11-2,CASSSLRRGPGNTIYF,TGTGCCAGCAGCTCCCTACGCAGGGGGCCAGGAAACACCATATATTTT
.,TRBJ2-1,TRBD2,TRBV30,CAWSKPGGSDEQFF,TGTGCCTGGAGTAAGCCGGGGGGATCCGATGAGCAGTTCTTC
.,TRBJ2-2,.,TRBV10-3,CAISEPLGTNTGELFF,TGTGCCATCAGTGAGCCCCTCGGAACGAACACCGGGGAGCTGTTTTTT
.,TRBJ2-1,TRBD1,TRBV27,CAAQRQGASYNEQFF,TGTGCCGCTCAACGACAGGGGGCCTCCTACAATGAGCAGTTCTTC
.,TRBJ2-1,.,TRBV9,CASSQAGGSYNEQFF,TGTGCCAGCAGTCAGGCAGGGGGGTCCTACAATGAGCAGTTCTTC
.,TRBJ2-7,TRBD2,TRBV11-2,CASSPGKSSGGVYEQYF,TGTGCCAGCAGCCCAGGGAAATCTAGCGGGGGAGTGTACGAGCAGTACTTC
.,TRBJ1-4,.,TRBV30,CAWSQGSYNEKLFF,TGTGCCTGGAGCCAGGGGTCCTATAATGAAAAACTGTTTTTT
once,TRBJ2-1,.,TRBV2,CASGARLGNEQFF,TGTGCCAGCGGGGCACGGCTTGGAAATGAGCAGTTCTTC
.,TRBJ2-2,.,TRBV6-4,CASSEQGWTGELFF,TGTGCCAGCAGTGAGCAGGGGTGGACCGGGGAGCTGTTTTTT
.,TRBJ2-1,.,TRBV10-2,CASSEPGLLANEQFF,TGCGCCAGCAGTGAGCCGGGACTCCTGGCCAATGAGCAGTTCTTC
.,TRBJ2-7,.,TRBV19,CASSAFPRAAYEQYF,TGTGCCAGTAGTGCCTTCCCCAGGGCAGCCTACGAGCAGTACTTC
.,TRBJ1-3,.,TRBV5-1,CASSAGSGNTIYF,TGCGCCAGCAGCGCAGGCTCTGGAAACACCATATATTTT
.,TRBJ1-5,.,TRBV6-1,CASSEVWGFVNQPQHF,TGTGCCAGCAGTGAAGTCTGGGGGTTCGTCAATCAGCCCCAGCATTTT
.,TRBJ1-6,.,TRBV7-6,CASSLAQAVVGNSPLHF,TGTGCCAGCAGCTTAGCGCAGGCAGTGGTAGGCAATTCACCCCTCCACTTT
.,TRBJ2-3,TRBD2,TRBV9,CASSARDYRTDTQYF,TGTGCCAGCAGCGCCCGGGACTACCGGACAGATACGCAGTATTTT
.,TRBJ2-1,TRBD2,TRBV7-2,CASSLLAGGYNEQFF,TGTGCCAGCAGCTTGCTAGCGGGGGGCTACAATGAGCAGTTCTTC
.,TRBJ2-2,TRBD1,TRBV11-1,CASSPPHGTGGDTGELFF,TGTGCCAGCAGCCCACCCCACGGGACAGGGGGCGACACCGGGGAGCTGTTTTTT
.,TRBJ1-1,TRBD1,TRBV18,CASSPPGQGLNTEAFF,TGTGCCAGCTCACCCCCCGGACAGGGATTGAACACTGAAGCTTTCTTT
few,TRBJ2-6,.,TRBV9,CASSPDQGGGANVLTF,TGTGCCAGCAGCCCAGATCAGGGGGGAGGGGCCAACGTCCTGACTTTC
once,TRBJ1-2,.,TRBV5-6,CASSLRGAYGYTF,TGTGCCAGCAGCTTGAGGGGTGCCTATGGCTACACCTTC
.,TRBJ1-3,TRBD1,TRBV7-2,CASSLTGEFSGNTIYF,TGTGCCAGCAGCTTAACAGGGGAGTTCTCTGGAAACACCATATATTTT
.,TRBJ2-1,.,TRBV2,CASSELRPGSYNEQFF,TGTGCCAGCAGTGAACTAAGACCTGGCTCCTACAATGAGCAGTTCTTC
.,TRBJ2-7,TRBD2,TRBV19,CASRGAGSSGLAGTYEQYF,TGTGCCAGTAGAGGGGCAGGGAGCTCGGGACTAGCGGGTACCTACGAGCAGTACTTC
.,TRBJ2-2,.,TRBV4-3,CASSQLRVTGELFF,TGCGCCAGCAGCCAATTAAGAGTCACCGGGGAGCTGTTTTTT
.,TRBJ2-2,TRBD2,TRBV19,CASSIGLAGELNTGELFF,TGTGCCAGTAGTATCGGACTAGCGGGGGAGCTGAACACCGGGGAGCTGTTTTTT
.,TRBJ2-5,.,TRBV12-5,CASGRGGAIETQYF,TGTGCTAGTGGCAGAGGGGGGGCCATCGAGACCCAGTACTTC
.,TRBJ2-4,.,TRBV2,CASTEGVQNIQYF,TGTGCCAGCACAGAGGGGGTACAAAACATTCAGTACTTC
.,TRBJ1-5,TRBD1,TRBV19,CASSTRRDSLGPQHF,TGTGCCAGTAGTACCCGCCGGGACAGTTTAGGGCCCCAGCATTTT
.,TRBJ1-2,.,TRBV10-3,CAISETANYGYTF,TGTGCCATCAGTGAGACAGCCAACTATGGCTACACCTTC
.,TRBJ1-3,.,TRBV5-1,CASSLNRGLSGNTIYF,TGCGCCAGCAGCTTGAACCGGGGATTGTCTGGAAACACCATATATTTT
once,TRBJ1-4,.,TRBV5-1,CASRNPGQSEKLFF,TGCGCCAGCAGGAATCCCGGACAGAGCGAAAAACTGTTTTTT